This T cell receptor beta chain was identified during a study of T cells in women clearing cervical HPV infection. Measured with immunoSEQ multiplex PCR; TCRdb has only the in-frame clones, and not every one. The sample has approximately 35,000 clones, and its top ten clones hold 1.6%. In regard to this clone: The CDR3 goes on 3 residues after the read ends, and that part is filled in from the germline J gene.

After removal of 5 bases from V and 6 bases from J, the junction contained 4 bases not matched to a gene. CDR3 length equals 15 residues. Germline V gene data show CDR1 as SGHDN and CDR2 as FVKESK. The V gene is TRBV14, the J gene TRBJ2-2; TRBD2 agrees at 12 bases. This receptor was identified in a woman aged 18 to 75 with a cervical HPV16 infection that either progressed to CIN3+ or cleared (not recorded which). Sequenced: blood buffy coat. The CDR3 region is CASSIRLAGAGELFF. The sequenced CDR3 bases are TGTGCCAGCAGCATCCGACTAGCGGGAGCCGGGGAG.